These T cell receptor beta chains were read from a single sample in a study of blood T cell repertoires in COVID-19. Measured with immunoSEQ multiplex PCR; TCRdb has only the in-frame clones, and not every one. The sample records some 240,000 clones, around 80% being singletons. Sequencing input: peripheral blood. The receptors here all came from a woman aged 70-85 years with acute or convalescent COVID-19. CDR3s include the opening cysteine and the closing phenylalanine or tryptophan. D genes are given only for firm matches.

v_gene: TRBV14
j_gene: TRBJ2-7
d_gene: .
CDR3aa: CASSQRDSGVEQYF

v_gene: TRBV2
j_gene: TRBJ2-5
d_gene: TRBD1
CDR3aa: CASTLSGGDRGSETQYF

v_gene: TRBV5-1
j_gene: TRBJ2-5
d_gene: .
CDR3aa: CASSGGTGPSKETQYF

v_gene: TRBV7-8
j_gene: TRBJ1-2
d_gene: .
CDR3aa: CASSFSNYGYTF

v_gene: TRBV5-4
j_gene: TRBJ2-5
d_gene: TRBD1
CDR3aa: CASSLARDRLKETQYF

v_gene: TRBV2
j_gene: TRBJ2-4
d_gene: TRBD2
CDR3aa: CASSLAGGSKNIQYF

v_gene: TRBV7-2
j_gene: TRBJ2-3
d_gene: TRBD1
CDR3aa: CASSPGTGGTQYF

v_gene: TRBV9
j_gene: TRBJ1-2
d_gene: .
CDR3aa: CASSGRVGYTF

v_gene: TRBV7-9
j_gene: TRBJ2-3
d_gene: .
CDR3aa: CASSPTLSDYTDTQYF

v_gene: TRBV7-3
j_gene: TRBJ2-5
d_gene: TRBD2
CDR3aa: CASSLEAGEKETQYF

v_gene: TRBV6-4
j_gene: TRBJ2-1
d_gene: TRBD1
CDR3aa: CASSVKRGLTYNEQFF

v_gene: TRBV6-5
j_gene: TRBJ2-7
d_gene: .
CDR3aa: CASSTPYEQYF

v_gene: TRBV7-9
j_gene: TRBJ2-7
d_gene: TRBD1
CDR3aa: CASSLGDRGGYEQYF

v_gene: TRBV3-1/TRBV3-2
j_gene: TRBJ1-1
d_gene: .
CDR3aa: CASSPVVNTEAFF

v_gene: TRBV29-1
j_gene: TRBJ1-2
d_gene: TRBD1
CDR3aa: CSALPQGVDYGYTF

v_gene: TRBV6-6
j_gene: TRBJ1-1
d_gene: TRBD1
CDR3aa: CASRPGTGVMNTEAFF

v_gene: TRBV5-1
j_gene: TRBJ1-1
d_gene: TRBD1
CDR3aa: CASLSGGSANTEAFF

v_gene: TRBV3-1/TRBV3-2
j_gene: TRBJ2-7
d_gene: .
CDR3aa: CASKQVGGPPAEQYF

v_gene: TRBV19
j_gene: TRBJ2-7
d_gene: .
CDR3aa: CASSPRAASYEQYF

v_gene: TRBV7-2
j_gene: TRBJ2-5
d_gene: TRBD2
CDR3aa: CASSGRAGETQTQYF

v_gene: TRBV10-2
j_gene: TRBJ2-7
d_gene: .
CDR3aa: CASKEHEGYEQYF

v_gene: TRBV7-6
j_gene: TRBJ1-4
d_gene: .
CDR3aa: CASSDTRGGREKLFF

v_gene: TRBV6-5
j_gene: TRBJ1-6
d_gene: TRBD1
CDR3aa: CASSRRDRDNSPLHF

v_gene: TRBV10-1
j_gene: TRBJ1-1
d_gene: .
CDR3aa: CASKQAHNTEAFF

v_gene: TRBV5-1
j_gene: TRBJ2-5
d_gene: TRBD2
CDR3aa: CASSLFGGGQETQYF

v_gene: TRBV19
j_gene: TRBJ2-6
d_gene: TRBD1
CDR3aa: CASSSPTGSGANVLTF

v_gene: TRBV18
j_gene: TRBJ2-7
d_gene: TRBD1
CDR3aa: CASSPGTGGYEQYF

v_gene: TRBV19
j_gene: TRBJ1-2
d_gene: .
CDR3aa: CASKDPGNYGYTF

v_gene: TRBV5-1
j_gene: TRBJ2-2
d_gene: .
CDR3aa: CASSSQSPTGELFF

v_gene: TRBV3-1/TRBV3-2
j_gene: TRBJ1-5
d_gene: TRBD1
CDR3aa: CASSQEVGQGGQPQHF

v_gene: TRBV5-1
j_gene: TRBJ2-5
d_gene: .
CDR3aa: CASRGAIGKETQYF

v_gene: TRBV29-1
j_gene: TRBJ2-5
d_gene: .
CDR3aa: CSGTIQGETQYF

v_gene: TRBV23-1
j_gene: TRBJ2-1
d_gene: .
CDR3aa: CASSQVIGAWANEQFF

v_gene: TRBV7-6
j_gene: TRBJ2-3
d_gene: .
CDR3aa: CASSPVAGGETDTQYF

v_gene: TRBV5-5
j_gene: TRBJ1-3
d_gene: .
CDR3aa: CASSLMGASGNTIYF

v_gene: TRBV25-1
j_gene: TRBJ1-2
d_gene: TRBD1
CDR3aa: CASSETGGRDGYTF

v_gene: TRBV5-1
j_gene: TRBJ2-3
d_gene: TRBD2
CDR3aa: CASSLLAGDPTDTQYF

v_gene: TRBV18
j_gene: TRBJ1-1
d_gene: TRBD1
CDR3aa: CASSATGRTEAFF

v_gene: TRBV7-8
j_gene: TRBJ2-3
d_gene: TRBD2
CDR3aa: CASSLAGAGVADTQYF

v_gene: TRBV11-2
j_gene: TRBJ1-1
d_gene: .
CDR3aa: CASSLGRSGDTEAFF

v_gene: TRBV27
j_gene: TRBJ2-7
d_gene: TRBD2
CDR3aa: CASSLTLLLAGQGEQYF

v_gene: TRBV10-3
j_gene: TRBJ2-7
d_gene: TRBD2
CDR3aa: CAISESGGADEQYF

v_gene: TRBV7-2
j_gene: TRBJ1-4
d_gene: TRBD1
CDR3aa: CASSLAAGTGLFF

v_gene: TRBV6-4
j_gene: TRBJ2-5
d_gene: .
CDR3aa: CASSDSSRRTQYF

v_gene: TRBV18
j_gene: TRBJ2-3
d_gene: .
CDR3aa: CASSLPRGSDTQYF

v_gene: TRBV10-3
j_gene: TRBJ1-3
d_gene: .
CDR3aa: CATTGGASISGNTIYF

v_gene: TRBV10-1
j_gene: TRBJ2-3
d_gene: TRBD2
CDR3aa: CASSESRLAGGTDTQYF

v_gene: TRBV7-3
j_gene: TRBJ2-2
d_gene: TRBD1
CDR3aa: CASSLGQGAGGELFF

v_gene: TRBV2
j_gene: TRBJ1-2
d_gene: .
CDR3aa: CASKVTYTSQYGYTF

v_gene: TRBV2
j_gene: TRBJ1-4
d_gene: TRBD1
CDR3aa: CASSERVYHRGSNEKLFF

v_gene: TRBV25-1
j_gene: TRBJ2-2
d_gene: .
CDR3aa: CASSPSPTSTGELFF

v_gene: TRBV7-2
j_gene: TRBJ2-6
d_gene: .
CDR3aa: CASSPITIEATGANVLTF

v_gene: TRBV25-1
j_gene: TRBJ2-7
d_gene: .
CDR3aa: CASSDELSYEQYF

v_gene: TRBV5-1
j_gene: TRBJ1-2
d_gene: TRBD1
CDR3aa: CASSLDRGPGYTF

v_gene: TRBV2
j_gene: TRBJ1-6
d_gene: .
CDR3aa: CASSGPEGNSPLHF

v_gene: TRBV29-1
j_gene: TRBJ1-1
d_gene: TRBD1
CDR3aa: CSVGGTAEAFF

v_gene: TRBV4-1
j_gene: TRBJ1-6
d_gene: .
CDR3aa: CASSQDRGNIVSPLHF

v_gene: TRBV7-9
j_gene: TRBJ2-2
d_gene: TRBD1
CDR3aa: CASSQDRAGTGELFF

v_gene: TRBV30
j_gene: TRBJ2-7
d_gene: .
CDR3aa: CAWSPLGGSSYEQYF